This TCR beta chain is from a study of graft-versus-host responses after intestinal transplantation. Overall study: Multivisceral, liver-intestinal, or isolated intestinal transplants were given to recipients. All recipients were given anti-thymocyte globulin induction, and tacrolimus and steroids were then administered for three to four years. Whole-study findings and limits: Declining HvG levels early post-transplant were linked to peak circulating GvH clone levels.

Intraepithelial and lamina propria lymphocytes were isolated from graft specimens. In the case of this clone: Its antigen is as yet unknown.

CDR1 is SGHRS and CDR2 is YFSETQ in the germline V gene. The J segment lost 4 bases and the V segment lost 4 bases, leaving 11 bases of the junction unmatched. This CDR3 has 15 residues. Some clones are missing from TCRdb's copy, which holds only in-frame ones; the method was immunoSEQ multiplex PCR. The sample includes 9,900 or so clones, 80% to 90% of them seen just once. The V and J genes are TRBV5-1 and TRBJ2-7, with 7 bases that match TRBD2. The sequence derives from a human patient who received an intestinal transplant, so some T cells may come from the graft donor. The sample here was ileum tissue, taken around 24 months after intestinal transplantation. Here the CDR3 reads CASSPGGGGRYEQYF. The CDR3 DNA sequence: TGCGCCAGCAGCCCGGGGGGTGGTGGGCGTTACGAGCAGTACTTC.